These T cell receptor beta chains were read from a single sample in a study of blood T cell repertoires in COVID-19. TCRdb keeps only in-frame clones here, not all; method: immunoSEQ multiplex PCR. This repertoire shows 180,000 or so clones, more than 80% found once; its top ten account for around 6.2%. Material for sequencing was PBMCs or T cells enriched from blood (not recorded which). These receptors originate from a man between 40 and 49 years old who had recovered from COVID-19. The CDR3 runs from the conserved cysteine through the conserved F or W. D genes are given only for firm matches. The size entry is marked missing in some rows and otherwise reads once, few, many or a size class.

cdr3_aa: CASSKTGETEAFF; cdr3_nt: TGTGCCAGCAGCAAGACAGGGGAAACTGAAGCTTTCTTT; v_call: TRBV9; d_call: TRBD1; clone_size: -; j_call: TRBJ1-1
cdr3_aa: CASSLALGERGYTF; cdr3_nt: TGTGCCAGCAGCTTGGCTTTGGGAGAGCGAGGCTACACCTTC; v_call: TRBV5-5; d_call: -; clone_size: -; j_call: TRBJ1-2
cdr3_aa: CASSLSPGYGNTIYF; cdr3_nt: TGTGCCAGCAGTTTATCGCCAGGGTACGGAAACACCATATATTTT; v_call: TRBV27; d_call: -; clone_size: -; j_call: TRBJ1-3
cdr3_aa: CASRYGRVGNEQFF; cdr3_nt: TGTGCCAGCAGATACGGGAGGGTAGGCAATGAGCAGTTCTTC; v_call: TRBV28; d_call: TRBD2; clone_size: -; j_call: TRBJ2-1
cdr3_aa: CASSPRGRLAGVGLYEQYF; cdr3_nt: TGTGCCAGCAGCCCCAGGGGGCGGCTAGCGGGAGTGGGGCTGTACGAGCAGTACTTC; v_call: TRBV5-6; d_call: TRBD2; clone_size: -; j_call: TRBJ2-7
cdr3_aa: CASSTQIGGATYEQYF; cdr3_nt: TGTGCCAGCAGCACACAAATCGGGGGGGCGACCTACGAGCAGTACTTC; v_call: TRBV11-3; d_call: TRBD2; clone_size: -; j_call: TRBJ2-7
cdr3_aa: CASSYAGGSQETQYF; cdr3_nt: TGTGCCAGCAGCTATGCGGGGGGTTCCCAAGAGACCCAGTACTTC; v_call: TRBV7-3; d_call: TRBD2; clone_size: -; j_call: TRBJ2-5
cdr3_aa: CASSLTVAATNTGELFF; cdr3_nt: TGTGCCAGCAGCTTAACCGTGGCAGCGACGAACACCGGGGAGCTGTTTTTT; v_call: TRBV7-9; d_call: -; clone_size: -; j_call: TRBJ2-2
cdr3_aa: CASSLDGDRGEKLFF; cdr3_nt: TGCGCCAGCAGCTTGGACGGGGACAGGGGTGAAAAACTGTTTTTT; v_call: TRBV5-1; d_call: TRBD1; clone_size: -; j_call: TRBJ1-4
cdr3_aa: CASSSPYQDRYNEQFF; cdr3_nt: TGTGCCAGCAGTTCCCCTTATCAGGACAGATACAATGAGCAGTTCTTC; v_call: TRBV27; d_call: -; clone_size: once; j_call: TRBJ2-1
cdr3_aa: CASSYSRAADQPQHF; cdr3_nt: TGTGCCAGCAGTTACTCGAGAGCGGCGGATCAGCCCCAGCATTTT; v_call: TRBV6-5; d_call: -; clone_size: -; j_call: TRBJ1-5
cdr3_aa: CATSDPGEGYTF; cdr3_nt: TGTGCCACCAGTGATCCAGGGGAGGGCTACACCTTC; v_call: TRBV24-1; d_call: -; clone_size: -; j_call: TRBJ1-2
cdr3_aa: CASRVRGGTGPDQPQHF; cdr3_nt: TGTGCCAGTAGAGTGAGGGGAGGGACAGGTCCTGATCAGCCCCAGCATTTT; v_call: TRBV19; d_call: TRBD1; clone_size: -; j_call: TRBJ1-5
cdr3_aa: CASRSGLAVDEQYF; cdr3_nt: TGTGCCAGCAGATCGGGACTAGCGGTGGATGAGCAGTACTTC; v_call: TRBV27; d_call: TRBD2; clone_size: -; j_call: TRBJ2-7
cdr3_aa: CASRYRETTSYEQYF; cdr3_nt: TGCGCCAGTCGTTACAGGGAGACGACTTCCTACGAGCAGTACTTC; v_call: TRBV5-1; d_call: -; clone_size: -; j_call: TRBJ2-7
cdr3_aa: CASSPPSNAFYTDTQYF; cdr3_nt: TGTGCCAGCTCACCACCTTCGAACGCATTCTACACAGATACGCAGTATTTT; v_call: TRBV18; d_call: -; clone_size: -; j_call: TRBJ2-3
cdr3_aa: CASSSPGQGHYGYTF; cdr3_nt: TGTGCCAGCAGTTCTCCGGGACAGGGGCACTATGGCTACACCTTC; v_call: TRBV6-5; d_call: TRBD1; clone_size: -; j_call: TRBJ1-2
cdr3_aa: CASSSRQGQETQYF; cdr3_nt: TGTGCCAGCAGCTCCAGACAGGGTCAAGAGACCCAGTACTTC; v_call: TRBV7-9; d_call: TRBD1; clone_size: -; j_call: TRBJ2-5
cdr3_aa: CASSLALAGGTYEQYF; cdr3_nt: TGCGCCAGCAGCTTGGCCCTAGCGGGGGGGACCTACGAGCAGTACTTC; v_call: TRBV5-1; d_call: TRBD2; clone_size: -; j_call: TRBJ2-7
cdr3_aa: CASSSAVSGNTIYF; cdr3_nt: TGTGCCAGCAGTTCAGCGGTCTCTGGAAACACCATATATTTT; v_call: TRBV27; d_call: -; clone_size: few; j_call: TRBJ1-3
cdr3_aa: CSADIAGGSSSYEQYF; cdr3_nt: TGCAGCGCTGACATAGCGGGGGGGTCGAGCTCCTACGAGCAGTACTTC; v_call: TRBV29-1; d_call: TRBD2; clone_size: -; j_call: TRBJ2-7
cdr3_aa: CASSHIQDEQYF; cdr3_nt: TGCGCCAGCAGCCACATACAGGACGAGCAGTACTTC; v_call: TRBV4-1; d_call: -; clone_size: -; j_call: TRBJ2-7
cdr3_aa: CASSERPAAEKLFF; cdr3_nt: TGTGCCAGCAGTGAACGGCCCGCGGCAGAAAAACTGTTTTTT; v_call: TRBV2; d_call: -; clone_size: few; j_call: TRBJ1-4
cdr3_aa: CASSHPTQNSPLHF; cdr3_nt: TGTGCCAGCAGTCACCCTACACAGAATTCACCCCTCCACTTT; v_call: TRBV28; d_call: -; clone_size: once; j_call: TRBJ1-6
cdr3_aa: CASSQRTGFRPQHF; cdr3_nt: TGTGCCAGCAGCCAAAGAACCGGGTTTCGGCCCCAGCATTTT; v_call: TRBV2; d_call: -; clone_size: -; j_call: TRBJ1-5
cdr3_aa: CAIRQGFEDNEQFF; cdr3_nt: TGTGCCATCCGACAGGGGTTCGAGGACAATGAGCAGTTCTTC; v_call: TRBV27; d_call: TRBD1; clone_size: -; j_call: TRBJ2-1